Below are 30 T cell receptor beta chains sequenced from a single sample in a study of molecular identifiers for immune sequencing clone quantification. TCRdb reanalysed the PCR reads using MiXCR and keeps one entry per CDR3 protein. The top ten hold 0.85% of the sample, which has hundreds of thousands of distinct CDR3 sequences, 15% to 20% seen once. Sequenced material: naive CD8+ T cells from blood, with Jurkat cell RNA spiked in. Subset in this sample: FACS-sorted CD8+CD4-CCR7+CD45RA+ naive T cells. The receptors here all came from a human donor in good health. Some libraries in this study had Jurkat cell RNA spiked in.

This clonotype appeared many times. The CDR3 DNA reads as TGTGCCAGCAGCTTGGAACTAGCGGGAGCAGTTAACTACGAGCAGTACTTC. This codes for CASSLELAGAVNYEQYF. The chain joins TRBV5-6 to TRBJ2-7, with TRBD2 identical over 11 bases. After removal of 0 bases from V and 3 bases from J, the junction contained 8 bases not matched to a gene. This CDR3 has 17 residues. Germline V lookup: CDR1 SGHDT, CDR2 YYEEEE.

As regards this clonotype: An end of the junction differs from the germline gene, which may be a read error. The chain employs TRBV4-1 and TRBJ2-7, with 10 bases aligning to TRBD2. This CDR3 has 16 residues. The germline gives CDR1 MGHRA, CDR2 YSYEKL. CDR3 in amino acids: CASGQDRASGSYEQYF. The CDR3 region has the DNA TGCGCCAGCGGCCAAGACCGGGCTAGCGGGAGCTACGAGCAATACTTC.

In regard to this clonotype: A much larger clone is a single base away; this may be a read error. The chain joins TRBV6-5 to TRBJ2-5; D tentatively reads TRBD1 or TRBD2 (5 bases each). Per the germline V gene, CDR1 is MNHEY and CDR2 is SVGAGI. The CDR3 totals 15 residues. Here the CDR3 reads CASGYGSGDRETQYF. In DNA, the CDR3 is TGTGCCAGCGGTTACGGTTCCGGGGACCGAGAGACCCAGTACTTC.

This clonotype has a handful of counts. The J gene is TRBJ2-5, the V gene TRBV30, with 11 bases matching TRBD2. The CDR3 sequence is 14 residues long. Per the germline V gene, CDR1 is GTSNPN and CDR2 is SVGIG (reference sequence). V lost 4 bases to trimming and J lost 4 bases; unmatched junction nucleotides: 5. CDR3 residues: CAWNVAGGLETQYF. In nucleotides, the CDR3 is TGTGCCTGGAACGTAGCGGGGGGGCTAGAGACCCAGTACTTC.

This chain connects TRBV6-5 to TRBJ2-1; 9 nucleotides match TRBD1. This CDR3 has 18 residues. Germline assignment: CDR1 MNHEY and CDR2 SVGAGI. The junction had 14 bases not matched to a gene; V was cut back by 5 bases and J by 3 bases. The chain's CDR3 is CASSKTLTGTGYYNEQFF. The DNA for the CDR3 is TGTGCCAGCAGTAAGACCTTGACCGGGACAGGGTACTACAATGAGCAGTTCTTC.

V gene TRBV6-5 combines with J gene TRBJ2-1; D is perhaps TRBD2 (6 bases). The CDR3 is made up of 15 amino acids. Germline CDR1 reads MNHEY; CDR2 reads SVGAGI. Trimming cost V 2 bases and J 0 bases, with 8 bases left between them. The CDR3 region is CASSYTGSSYNEQFF. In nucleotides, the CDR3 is TGTGCCAGCAGTTACACCGGGAGCTCCTACAATGAGCAGTTCTTC.

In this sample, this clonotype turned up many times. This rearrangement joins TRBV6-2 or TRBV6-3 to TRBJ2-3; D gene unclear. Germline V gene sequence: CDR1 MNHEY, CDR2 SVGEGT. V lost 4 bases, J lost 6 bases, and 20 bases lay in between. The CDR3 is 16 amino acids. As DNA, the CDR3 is TGTGCCAGCAGTTGGGTGAGGCCCGCGCCGGTGGATACGCAGTATTTT. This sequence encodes CASSWVRPAPVDTQYF.

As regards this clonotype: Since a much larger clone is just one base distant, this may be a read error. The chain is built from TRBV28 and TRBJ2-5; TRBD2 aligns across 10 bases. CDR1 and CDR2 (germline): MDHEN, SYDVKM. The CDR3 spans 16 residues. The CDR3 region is CASSFGTSAYQGTQYF. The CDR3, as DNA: TGTGCCAGCAGTTTCGGGACTAGCGCGTACCAAGGGACCCAGTACTTC.

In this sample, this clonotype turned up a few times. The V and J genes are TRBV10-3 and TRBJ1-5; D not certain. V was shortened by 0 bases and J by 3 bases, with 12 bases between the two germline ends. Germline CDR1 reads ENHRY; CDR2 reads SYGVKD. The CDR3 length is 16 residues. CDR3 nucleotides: TGTGCCATCAGTGAGTCGAATATCGGGCCCAATCAGCCCCAGCATTTT. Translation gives CAISESNIGPNQPQHF.

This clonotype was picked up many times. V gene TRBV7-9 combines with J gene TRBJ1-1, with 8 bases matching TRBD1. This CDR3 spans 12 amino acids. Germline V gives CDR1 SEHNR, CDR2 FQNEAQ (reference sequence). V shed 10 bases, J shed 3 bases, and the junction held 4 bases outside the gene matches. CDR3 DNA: TGTGCCACCAGGGGGCTTGACACTGAAGCTTTCTTT. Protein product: CATRGLDTEAFF.

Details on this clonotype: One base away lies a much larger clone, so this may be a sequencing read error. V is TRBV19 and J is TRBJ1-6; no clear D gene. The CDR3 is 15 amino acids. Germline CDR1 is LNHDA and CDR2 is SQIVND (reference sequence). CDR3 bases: TGTGCCGGTAGTACTCGGAGCTCCTATAATTCACCCCTCCACTTT. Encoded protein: CAGSTRSSYNSPLHF.

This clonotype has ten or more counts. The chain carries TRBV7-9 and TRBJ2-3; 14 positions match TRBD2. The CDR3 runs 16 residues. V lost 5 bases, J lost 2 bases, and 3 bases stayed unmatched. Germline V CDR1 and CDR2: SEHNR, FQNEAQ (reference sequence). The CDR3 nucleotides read TGTGCCAGCAGCGTGGGACTAGCGGGGGACACAGATACGCAGTATTTT. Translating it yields CASSVGLAGDTDTQYF.

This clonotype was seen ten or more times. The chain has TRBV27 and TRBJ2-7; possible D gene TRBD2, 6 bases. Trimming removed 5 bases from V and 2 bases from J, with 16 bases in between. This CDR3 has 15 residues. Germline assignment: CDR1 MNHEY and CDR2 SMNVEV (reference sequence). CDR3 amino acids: CASSPSWGDTYEQYF. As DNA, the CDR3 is TGTGCCAGCAGTCCCTCCTGGGGGGATACCTACGAGCAGTACTTC.

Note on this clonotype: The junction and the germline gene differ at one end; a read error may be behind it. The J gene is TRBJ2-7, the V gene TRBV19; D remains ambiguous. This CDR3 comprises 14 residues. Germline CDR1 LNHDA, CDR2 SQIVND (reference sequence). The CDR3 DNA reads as TGTGCCGGTAGTATTACTGGGGAAACCTACGAGCAGTACTTC. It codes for CAGSITGETYEQYF.

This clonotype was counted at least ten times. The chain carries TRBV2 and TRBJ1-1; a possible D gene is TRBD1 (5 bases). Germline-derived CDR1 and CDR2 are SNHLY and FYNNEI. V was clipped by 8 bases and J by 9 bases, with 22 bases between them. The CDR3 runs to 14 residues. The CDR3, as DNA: TGTGCCAGCTCAGAATCAGGGTCTAACACGAAAGCTTTCTTT. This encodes CASSESGSNTKAFF.

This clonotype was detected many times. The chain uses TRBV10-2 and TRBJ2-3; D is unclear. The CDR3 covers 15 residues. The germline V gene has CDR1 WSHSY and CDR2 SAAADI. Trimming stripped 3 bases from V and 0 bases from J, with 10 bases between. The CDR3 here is CASSDILASTDTQYF. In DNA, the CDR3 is TGCGCCAGCAGTGACATCTTGGCTAGCACAGATACGCAGTATTTT.

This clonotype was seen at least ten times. The CDR3 DNA reads TGTGCCAGCAGCTTGGCCGACCCTGGACCAGATACGCAGTATTTT. Its translation: CASSLADPGPDTQYF. This chain links TRBV5-6 with TRBJ2-3; unclear D gene. The CDR3 sequence is 15 residues long. Germline values: CDR1 SGHDT, CDR2 YYEEEE. V gave up 0 bases and J gave up 4 bases, with 12 bases separating them.

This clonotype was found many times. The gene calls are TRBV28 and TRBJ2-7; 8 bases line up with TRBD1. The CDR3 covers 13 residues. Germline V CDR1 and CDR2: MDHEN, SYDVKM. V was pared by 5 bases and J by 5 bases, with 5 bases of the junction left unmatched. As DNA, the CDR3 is TGTGCCAGCAGTGTGACAGGGGTCCACGAGCAGTACTTC. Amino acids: CASSVTGVHEQYF.

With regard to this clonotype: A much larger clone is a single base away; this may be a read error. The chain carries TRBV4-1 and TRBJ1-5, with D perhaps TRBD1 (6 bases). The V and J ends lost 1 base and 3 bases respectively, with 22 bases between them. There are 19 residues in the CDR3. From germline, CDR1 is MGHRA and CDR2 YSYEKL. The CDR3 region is CASSQVGCGGAEDNQPQHF. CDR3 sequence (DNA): TGCGCCAGCAGCCAAGTTGGGTGCGGGGGCGCTGAGGACAATCAGCCCCAGCATTTT.

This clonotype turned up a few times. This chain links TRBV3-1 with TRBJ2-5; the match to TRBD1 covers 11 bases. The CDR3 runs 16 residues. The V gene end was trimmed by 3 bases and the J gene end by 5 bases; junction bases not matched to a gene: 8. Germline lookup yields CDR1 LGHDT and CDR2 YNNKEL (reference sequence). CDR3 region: CASSHYGQGALETQYF. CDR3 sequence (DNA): TGTGCCAGCAGCCACTACGGACAGGGGGCTCTGGAGACCCAGTACTTC.

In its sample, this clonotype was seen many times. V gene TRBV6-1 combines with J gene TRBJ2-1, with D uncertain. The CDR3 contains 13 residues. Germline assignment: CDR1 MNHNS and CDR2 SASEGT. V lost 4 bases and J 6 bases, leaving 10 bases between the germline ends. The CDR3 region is CASSGLGPNEQFF. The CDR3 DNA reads TGTGCCAGCAGTGGGCTTGGTCCCAATGAGCAGTTCTTC.

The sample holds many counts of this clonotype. In DNA, the CDR3 is TGCAGTGCTAGAGAAGGCGAGCGGGATGGGTACGAGCAGTACTTC. Its translation is CSAREGERDGYEQYF. The chain combines TRBV20-1 with TRBJ2-7; 7 bases align to TRBD2. Looked up from germline, CDR1 is DFQATT and CDR2 is SNEGSKA (reference sequence). J gave up 4 bases and V 0 bases, and 9 bases lay outside the gene matches. The CDR3 is 15 amino acids.

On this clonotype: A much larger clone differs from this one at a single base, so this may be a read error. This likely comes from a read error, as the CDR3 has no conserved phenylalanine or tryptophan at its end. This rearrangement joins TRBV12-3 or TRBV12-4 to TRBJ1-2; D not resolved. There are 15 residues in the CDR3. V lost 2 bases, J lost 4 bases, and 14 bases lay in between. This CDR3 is CASSLSGPGGYGYTI. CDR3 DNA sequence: TGTGCCAGCAGTTTATCCGGACCGGGAGGCTATGGCTACACCATC.

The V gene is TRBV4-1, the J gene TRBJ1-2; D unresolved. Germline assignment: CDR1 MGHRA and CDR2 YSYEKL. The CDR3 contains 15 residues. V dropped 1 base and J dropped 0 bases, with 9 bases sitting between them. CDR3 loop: CASSQAPLANYGYTF. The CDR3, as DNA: TGCGCCAGCAGCCAAGCTCCCCTAGCTAACTATGGCTACACCTTC.

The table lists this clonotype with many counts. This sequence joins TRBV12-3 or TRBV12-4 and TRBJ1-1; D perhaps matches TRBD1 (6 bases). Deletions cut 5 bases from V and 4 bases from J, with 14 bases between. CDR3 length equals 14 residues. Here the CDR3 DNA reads TGTGCCAGCAGTCAACTGTACAGGGCCACTGAAGCTTTCTTT. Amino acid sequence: CASSQLYRATEAFF.

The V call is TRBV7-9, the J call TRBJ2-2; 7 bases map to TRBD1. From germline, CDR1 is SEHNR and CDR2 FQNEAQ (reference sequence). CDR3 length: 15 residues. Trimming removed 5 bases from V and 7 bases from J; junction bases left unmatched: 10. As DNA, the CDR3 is TGTGCCAGCAGCCGAGAGACAGGGAGTGGCGGGGAGCTGTTTTTT. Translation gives CASSRETGSGGELFF.

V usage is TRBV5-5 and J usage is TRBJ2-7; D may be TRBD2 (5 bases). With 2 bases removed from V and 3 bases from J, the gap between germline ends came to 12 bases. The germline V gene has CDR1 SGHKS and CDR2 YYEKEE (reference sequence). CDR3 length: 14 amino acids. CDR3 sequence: CASSFGGRNYEQYF. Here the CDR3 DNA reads TGTGCCAGCAGCTTTGGAGGCAGGAACTACGAGCAGTACTTC.

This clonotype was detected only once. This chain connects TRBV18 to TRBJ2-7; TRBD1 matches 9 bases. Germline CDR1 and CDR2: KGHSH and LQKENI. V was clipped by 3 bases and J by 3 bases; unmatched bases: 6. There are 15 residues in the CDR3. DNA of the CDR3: TGTGCCAGCTCACCGGGACAGGGTTCCTACTACGAGCAGTACTTC. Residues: CASSPGQGSYYEQYF.

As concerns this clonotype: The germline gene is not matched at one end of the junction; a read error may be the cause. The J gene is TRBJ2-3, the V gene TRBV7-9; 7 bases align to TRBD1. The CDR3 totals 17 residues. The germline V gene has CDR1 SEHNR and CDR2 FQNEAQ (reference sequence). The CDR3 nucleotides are TGTGCCAGCAGCTTAGCCCAGGGGCAGGGGGACACAGATACGCAGTGTTTT. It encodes CASSLAQGQGDTDTQCF.

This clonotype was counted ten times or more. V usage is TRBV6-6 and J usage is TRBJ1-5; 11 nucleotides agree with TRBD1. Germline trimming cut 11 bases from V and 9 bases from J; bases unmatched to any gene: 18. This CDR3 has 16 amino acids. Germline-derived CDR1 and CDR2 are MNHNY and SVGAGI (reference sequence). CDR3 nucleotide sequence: TGTGCCGCCCGGGACAGGGGGATTAATTTCGATCTGCCCCAGCATTTT. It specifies CAARDRGINFDLPQHF.